This section outlines one T cell receptor (beta chain) sequence together with its context. Antigen: not known. With random hexamers, 0.5 to 1 ug RNA was reverse transcribed. Amplification of the TCR beta CDR3 was carried out by immunoSEQ multiplex PCR, which spanned a total of 54 Vbeta and 13 Jbeta segments. A single record per CDR3 protein comes from TCRdb applying MiXCR to the immunoSEQ multiplex PCR reads. The profile shows approximately 150,000 distinct CDR3 sequences, 92% of them singletons. The data stem from a study of CD8 T cells in Susac syndrome. Overall study results and limits: In its TCR sequencing and HLA analysis, the study acknowledged that the number of individuals was relatively small.

V shed 9 bases and J 8 bases; nucleotides not matched to a gene: 7. The length of the CDR3 is 13 residues. Germline-derived CDR1 and CDR2 are LNHDA and SQIVND (reference sequence). CD8+ and CD4+ blood T cells underwent TCR beta sequencing. The CD8+ and CD4+ T cells were isolated magnetically using a negative isolation approach, whereas the TEMRA cells were enriched by FACS. The chain employs TRBV19 and TRBJ2-4, with 10 bases identical to TRBD1. Sequencing was carried out using CD4+ T cells from PBMCs. The receptor was isolated from a human donor in good health. The CDR3 DNA follows: TGTGCCAGCCGAGGGACAGGGGAGGACATTCAGTACTTC. This codes for CASRGTGEDIQYF.